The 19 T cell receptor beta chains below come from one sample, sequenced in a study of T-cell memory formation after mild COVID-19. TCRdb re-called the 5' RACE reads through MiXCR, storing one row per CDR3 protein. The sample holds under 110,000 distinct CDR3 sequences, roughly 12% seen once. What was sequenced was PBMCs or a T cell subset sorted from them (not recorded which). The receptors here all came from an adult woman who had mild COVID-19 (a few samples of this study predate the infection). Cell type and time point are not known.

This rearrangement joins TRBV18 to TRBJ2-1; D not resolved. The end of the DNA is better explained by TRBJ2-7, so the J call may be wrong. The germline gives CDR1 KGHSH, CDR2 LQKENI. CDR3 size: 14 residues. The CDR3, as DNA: TGTGCCAGCTCACATGACGGGTCCTACAATGAGCAGTACTTC. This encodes CASSHDGSYNEQYF.

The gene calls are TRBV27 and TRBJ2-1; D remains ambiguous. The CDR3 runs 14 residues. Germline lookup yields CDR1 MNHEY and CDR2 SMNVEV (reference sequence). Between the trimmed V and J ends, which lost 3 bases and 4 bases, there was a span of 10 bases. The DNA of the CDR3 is TGTGCCAGCAGTTTCCAGGATACGTACAATGAGCAGTTCTTC. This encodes CASSFQDTYNEQFF.

The CDR3 coding sequence is TGTGCCAGCAGCTTAGCGGGTACAGCCTCCCTGTTGGGTGGCTACACCTTC. Its translation is CASSLAGTASLLGGYTF. The gene calls are TRBV7-8 and TRBJ1-2; no firm D call. CDR3 size: 17 residues. Germline lookup yields CDR1 SGHVS and CDR2 FQNEAQ. V shed 0 bases and J shed 7 bases, with 21 bases lying between them. Full variable domain (remainder filled in from reference TRBV7-8 and TRBJ1-2): GAGVSQSPRYKVAKRGQDVALRCDPISGHVSLFWYQQALGQGPEFLTYFQNEAQLDKSGLPSDRFFAERPEGSVSTLKIQRTQQEDSAVYLCASSLAGTASLLGGYTFGSGTRLTVV.

CDR3 amino acids: CSASLLSSSTDTQYF. CDR3 DNA sequence: TGCAGTGCTAGCTTACTTAGCAGTAGCACAGATACGCAGTATTTT. The chain carries TRBV20-1 and TRBJ2-3; D remains ambiguous. CDR1 is DFQATT, CDR2 SNEGSKA, per germline (reference sequence). CDR3 length: 15 residues. V was shortened by 3 bases and J by 0 bases, with 13 bases between the two germline ends.

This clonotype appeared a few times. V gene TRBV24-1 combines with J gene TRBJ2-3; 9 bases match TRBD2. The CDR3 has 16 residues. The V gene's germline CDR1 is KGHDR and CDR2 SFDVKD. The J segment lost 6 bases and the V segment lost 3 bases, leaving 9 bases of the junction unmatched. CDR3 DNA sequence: TGTGCCACCAGTGATCTCGTAGCGGGGGACGCGGATACGCAGTATTTT. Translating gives CATSDLVAGDADTQYF.

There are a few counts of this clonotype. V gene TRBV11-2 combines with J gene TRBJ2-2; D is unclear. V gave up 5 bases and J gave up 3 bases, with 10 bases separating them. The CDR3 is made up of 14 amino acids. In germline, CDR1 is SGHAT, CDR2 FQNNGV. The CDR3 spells CASSELVYTGELFF. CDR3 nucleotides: TGTGCCAGCAGCGAACTGGTGTACACCGGGGAGCTGTTTTTT.

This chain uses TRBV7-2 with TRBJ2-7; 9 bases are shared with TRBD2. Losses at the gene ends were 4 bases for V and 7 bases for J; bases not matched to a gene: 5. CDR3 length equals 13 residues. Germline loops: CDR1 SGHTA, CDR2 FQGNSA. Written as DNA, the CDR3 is TGTGCCAGCAGCTCCGAGCGGGAGGATGAGCAGTACTTC. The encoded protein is CASSSEREDEQYF.

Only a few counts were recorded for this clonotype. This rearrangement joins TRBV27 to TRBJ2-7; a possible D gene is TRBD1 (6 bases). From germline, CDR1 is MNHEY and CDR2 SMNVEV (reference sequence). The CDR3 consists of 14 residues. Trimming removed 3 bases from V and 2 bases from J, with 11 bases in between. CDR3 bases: TGTGCCAGCAGTTTGGGGGACAAGACCTACGAGCAGTACTTC. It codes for CASSLGDKTYEQYF.

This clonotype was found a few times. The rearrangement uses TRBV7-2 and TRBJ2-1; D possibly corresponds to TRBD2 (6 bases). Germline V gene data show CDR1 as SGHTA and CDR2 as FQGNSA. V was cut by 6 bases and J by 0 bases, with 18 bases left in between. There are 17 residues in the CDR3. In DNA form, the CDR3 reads TGTGCCAGCAGTCAACCGGGGGACCCTGACTCCTACAATGAGCAGTTCTTC. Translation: CASSQPGDPDSYNEQFF.

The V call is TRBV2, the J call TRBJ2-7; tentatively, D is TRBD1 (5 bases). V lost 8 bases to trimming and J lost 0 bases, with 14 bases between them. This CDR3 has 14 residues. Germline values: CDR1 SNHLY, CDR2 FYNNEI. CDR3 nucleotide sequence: TGTGCCAGCGCTGTACAGGAAGTCTCCTACGAGCAGTACTTC. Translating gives CASAVQEVSYEQYF.

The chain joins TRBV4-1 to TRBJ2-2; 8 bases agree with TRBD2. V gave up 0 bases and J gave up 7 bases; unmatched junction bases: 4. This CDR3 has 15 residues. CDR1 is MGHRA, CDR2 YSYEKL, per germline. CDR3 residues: CASSQDGLAVGELFF. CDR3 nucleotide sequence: TGCGCCAGCAGCCAAGACGGACTAGCAGTCGGGGAGCTGTTTTTT.

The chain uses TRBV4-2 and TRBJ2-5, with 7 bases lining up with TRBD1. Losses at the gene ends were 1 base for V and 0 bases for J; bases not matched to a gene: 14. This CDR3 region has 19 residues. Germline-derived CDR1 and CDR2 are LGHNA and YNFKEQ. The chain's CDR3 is CASSQVRLWQGDDQETQYF. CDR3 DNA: TGTGCCAGCAGCCAAGTTAGGTTGTGGCAGGGGGACGACCAAGAGACCCAGTACTTC.

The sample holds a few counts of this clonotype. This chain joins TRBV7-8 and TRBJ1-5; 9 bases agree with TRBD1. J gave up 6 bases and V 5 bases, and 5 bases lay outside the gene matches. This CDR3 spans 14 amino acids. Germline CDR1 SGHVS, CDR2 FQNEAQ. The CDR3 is CASSVQGAGQPQHF. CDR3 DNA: TGTGCCAGCAGCGTACAGGGGGCGGGTCAGCCCCAGCATTTT.

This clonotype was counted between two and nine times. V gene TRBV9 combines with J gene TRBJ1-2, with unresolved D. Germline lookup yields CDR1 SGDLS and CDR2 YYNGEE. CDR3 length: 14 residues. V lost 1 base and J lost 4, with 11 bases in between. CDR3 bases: TGTGCCAGCAGCGTATCGTCGGCCCTCTATGGCTACACCTTC. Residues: CASSVSSALYGYTF.

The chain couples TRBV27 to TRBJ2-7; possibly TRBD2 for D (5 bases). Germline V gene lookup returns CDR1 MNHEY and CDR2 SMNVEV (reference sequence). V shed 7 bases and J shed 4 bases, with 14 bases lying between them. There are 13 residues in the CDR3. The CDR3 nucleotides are TGTGCCAGCACTCGGGGTCCCTCGTACGAGCAGTACTTC. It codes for CASTRGPSYEQYF.

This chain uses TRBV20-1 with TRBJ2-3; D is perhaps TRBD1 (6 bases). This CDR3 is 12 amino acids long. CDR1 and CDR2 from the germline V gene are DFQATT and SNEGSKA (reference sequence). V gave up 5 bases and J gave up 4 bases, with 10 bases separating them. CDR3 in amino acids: CSAPWGPDTQYF. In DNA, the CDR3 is TGCAGTGCTCCGTGGGGGCCAGATACGCAGTATTTT.

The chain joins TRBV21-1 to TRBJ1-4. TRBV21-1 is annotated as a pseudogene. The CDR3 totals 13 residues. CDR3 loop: CASSLDTNEKLFF. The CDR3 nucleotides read TGTGCCAGCAGCTTGGACACAAATGAAAAACTGTTTTTT.

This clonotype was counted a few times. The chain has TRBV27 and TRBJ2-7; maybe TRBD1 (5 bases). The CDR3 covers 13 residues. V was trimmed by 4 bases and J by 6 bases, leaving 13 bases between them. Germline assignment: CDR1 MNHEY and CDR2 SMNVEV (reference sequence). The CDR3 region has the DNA TGTGCCAGCAGTTCGCCCCAGGGTTTCGAGCAGTACTTC. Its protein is CASSSPQGFEQYF.

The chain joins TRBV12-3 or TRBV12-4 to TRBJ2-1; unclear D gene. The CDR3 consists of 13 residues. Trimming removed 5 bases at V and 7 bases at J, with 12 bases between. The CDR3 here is CASSHIKPNEQFF. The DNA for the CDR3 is TGTGCCAGCAGTCACATCAAGCCGAATGAGCAGTTCTTC.